What follows describes a single T cell receptor beta chain. Profiled with immunoSEQ multiplex PCR; TCRdb holds only in-frame clones, not every one. The repertoire includes around 1,000,000 clones, 70% to 80% of them detected once, and 0.85% to 1% sits in the top ten. Germline V gene lookup returns CDR1 SGDLS and CDR2 YYNGEE. Trimming took 0 bases from V and 3 from J; bases not matched to a gene: 8. The CDR3 spans 17 residues. This specimen belongs to a study of shared clonotypes between healthy human individuals. Input material: memory CD4+ T cells from PBMCs. Subset: CD45RA-negative fraction. This clonotype was obtained from a man aged 18 to 30 in good health. Some clones in this sample may be carry-over from other donors' samples. J is TRBJ2-2 and V is TRBV9; TRBD1 aligns across 7 bases. CDR3 amino acids: CASSVGQGRGYTGELFF. The CDR3 coding sequence is TGTGCCAGCAGCGTAGGTCAGGGCAGGGGGTACACCGGGGAGCTGTTTTTT.